The clone carrying this TCR beta chain appeared once. Its antigen is currently unknown. The record originates from a study of shared clonotypes between healthy human individuals. Germline CDR1 and CDR2: SGHRS and YFSETQ. CDR3 size: 16 residues. V was pared by 5 bases and J by 4 bases, with 12 bases of the junction left unmatched. Data came from immunoSEQ multiplex PCR; TCRdb stores just in-frame clones and leaves some out. The sample has roughly 2.4 million clones; nearly 97% are singletons. Study-level points and caveats: A reduction in generation probabilities was seen for non-shared clonotypes relative to those shared by all four donors. Clonotype sharing levels among donors were expected to vary with sequencing depth.

Adults of Caucasian background living in Nashville, Tennessee made up all donors. The chain employs TRBV5-1 and TRBJ1-1; 9 nucleotides align to TRBD1. The sequenced sample was naive CD4+ T cells sorted from blood. Subset here: CD45RA+ positively selected. This receptor was obtained from a man younger than 30 in good health. As DNA, the CDR3 is TGCGCCAGCAGGAGGGGACAGGGTGGTAATCCCACTGAAGCTTTCTTT. It translates to CASRRGQGGNPTEAFF.